This TCR beta chain emerged from a study of blood T cells in healthy people across ages. Alongside a J-beta primer mix, a sample-barcoded 5' primer served in a second PCR lasting roughly 6 to 11 cycles. TCRdb reprocessed the 5' RACE reads with MiXCR, giving one entry per CDR3 protein. The sample lists roughly 2 million distinct CDR3 sequences, approximately 50% occurring once. V dropped 7 bases and J dropped 7; count of bases not matched to a gene: 10. The CDR3 loop spans 14 amino acids. Germline V gene lookup returns CDR1 SGHRS and CDR2 YFSETQ. The sequence was obtained from a middle-aged woman in good health. Sequencing was done on a sample of blood. The chain links TRBV5-1 to TRBJ2-1, with TRBD2 matching over 8 bases. The CDR3 spells CASRPGGPRNEQFF. CDR3 in DNA: TGCGCCAGCCGGCCGGGGGGGCCTAGGAATGAGCAGTTCTTC.